These 32 T cell receptor beta chains were sequenced from one sample in a study of molecular identifiers for immune sequencing clone quantification. Each CDR3 protein gets one entry after TCRdb re-called the PCR reads with MiXCR. Altogether over 300,000 distinct CDR3 sequences are present, about 23% being singletons, with the ten largest covering about 0.74%. The sequenced sample consisted of naive CD8+ T cells from blood, with Jurkat cell RNA spiked in. Subset denoted: FACS-sorted CD8+CD4-CCR7+CD45RA+ naive T cells. These receptors originate from a human donor in good health. Some libraries in this study had Jurkat cell RNA spiked in.

This clonotype was recorded many times. V and J are TRBV7-2 and TRBJ2-7, with D perhaps being TRBD1 or TRBD2 (5 bases each). The CDR3 extends over 13 amino acids. V lost 3 bases to trimming and J lost 1 base, with 7 bases between them. From germline, CDR1 is SGHTA and CDR2 FQGNSA. As DNA, the CDR3 is TGTGCCAGCAGCTTTGGGGGTTCCTACGAGCAGTACTTC. It translates to CASSFGGSYEQYF.

This clonotype has a handful of counts. The genes are TRBV6-5 and TRBJ2-7; D possibly corresponds to TRBD2 (6 bases). V lost 6 bases and J lost 2, with 14 bases in between. There are 14 residues in the CDR3. From germline, CDR1 is MNHEY and CDR2 SVGAGI. CDR3: CASSYTSYPYEQYF. DNA for the CDR3: TGTGCCAGCAGCTATACTAGCTACCCCTACGAGCAGTACTTC.

This rearrangement joins TRBV20-1 to TRBJ1-1; 8 bases line up with TRBD1. This CDR3 comprises 13 residues. The V segment lost 7 bases and the J segment 1 base; nucleotides outside the gene matches: 5. Germline lookup yields CDR1 DFQATT and CDR2 SNEGSKA (reference sequence). The CDR3 DNA reads TGCAGTGAGACAGGGGACAAGAACACTGAAGCTTTCTTT. Its protein is CSETGDKNTEAFF.

Regarding this clonotype: Being one base from a much bigger clone, this may be a read error. The V call is TRBV14, the J call TRBJ1-1; D is perhaps TRBD1 (6 bases). The CDR3 sequence is 13 residues long. CDR1 is SGHDN, CDR2 FVKESK, per germline. This CDR3 reads CASSHRDETEPFF. CDR3 in DNA: TGTGCCAGCAGTCACAGGGATGAGACTGAACCTTTCTTT.

Comments on this clonotype: This may be a read error, as it is one base from a much larger clone. The genes are TRBV5-6 and TRBJ1-6, with D hard to call. This CDR3 spans 16 amino acids. Germline V lookup: CDR1 SGHDT, CDR2 YYEEEE. Trimming pared 4 bases from V and 2 bases from J, leaving 13 bases between. CDR3 sequence: CASSVVDGPYNSPLHF. DNA for the CDR3: TGTGCCAGCAGCGTCGTGGATGGCCCCTATAATTCACCCCTCCACTTT.

This clonotype was seen ten or more times. The CDR3 spells CASSYSISAANEKLFF. CDR3 sequence (DNA): TGTGCCAGCAGTTACTCGATATCGGCGGCTAATGAAAAACTGTTTTTT. This chain joins TRBV6-6 and TRBJ1-4; D gene ambiguous. Trimming pared 0 bases from V and 3 bases from J, leaving 11 bases between. CDR3 length equals 16 residues. Germline values: CDR1 MNHNY, CDR2 SVGAGI (reference sequence).

About this clonotype: One end of the junction does not line up with germline, which may come from a read error. The genes are TRBV4-3 and TRBJ2-1; a weak D match, TRBD2 (5 bases). Per germline, CDR1 LGHNA and CDR2 YSLEER. The CDR3 has 16 residues. The CDR3 loop reads CASSQFRTAGVNEQSF. CDR3 nucleotides: TGCGCCAGCAGCCAATTCCGAACCGCCGGGGTGAATGAGCAGTCCTTC.

This clonotype was recorded a few times. The chain carries TRBV12-3 or TRBV12-4 and TRBJ1-1, with D uncertain. This CDR3 spans 16 amino acids. V was pared by 6 bases and J by 3 bases, with 20 bases between. CDR3 protein: CASSVAQLVGHTEAFF. CDR3 sequence (DNA): TGTGCCAGCAGCGTGGCACAATTGGTTGGGCACACTGAAGCTTTCTTT.

This clonotype was counted many times. The V gene is TRBV4-3, the J gene TRBJ1-5; D ambiguous. Germline V lookup: CDR1 LGHNA, CDR2 YSLEER. The V and J ends lost 0 bases and 1 base respectively, with 13 bases between them. The CDR3 spans 17 residues. As DNA, the CDR3 is TGCGCCAGCAGCCAAGATATGTCCGGAGAGAGCAATCAGCCCCAGCATTTT. Translating it yields CASSQDMSGESNQPQHF.

A word on this clonotype: A much larger clone differs from this one at a single base, so this may be a read error. V gene TRBV29-1 combines with J gene TRBJ1-1; D not resolved. Germline lookup yields CDR1 SQVTM and CDR2 ANQGSEA. The length of the CDR3 is 10 residues. CDR3 in DNA: TGCGGCGTTGTGGTCACTGAAGCTTTCTTT. It is translated as CGVVVTEAFF.

This clonotype was found a few times. The chain combines TRBV27 with TRBJ1-1; D gene unclear. In germline, CDR1 is MNHEY, CDR2 SMNVEV (reference sequence). Deletions cut 10 bases from V and 2 bases from J, with 14 bases between. The CDR3 runs 13 residues. CDR3 coding DNA: TGTGCCACCGCTAACCAAGGTAACACTGAAGCTTTCTTT. Translation: CATANQGNTEAFF.

This clonotype was picked up a small number of times. The rearrangement joins TRBV30 to TRBJ2-2; a possible D gene is TRBD2 (7 bases). Trimming pared 4 bases from V and 14 bases from J, leaving 23 bases between. Germline V gives CDR1 GTSNPN, CDR2 SVGIG (reference sequence). The CDR3 runs 14 residues. The CDR3 coding sequence is TGTGCCTGGACCGGGCGGGGGCCTTCCGGAATTCTGTTTTTT. This translates into CAWTGRGPSGILFF.

This clonotype was observed a handful of times. This rearrangement joins TRBV29-1 to TRBJ1-2; TRBD1 aligns across 7 bases. The J segment lost 1 base and the V segment lost 6 bases, leaving 5 bases of the junction unmatched. Per the germline V gene, CDR1 is SQVTM and CDR2 is ANQGSEA. The CDR3 covers 13 residues. In nucleotides, the CDR3 is TGCAGCGTAGAGACAGGGAATAACTATGGCTACACCTTC. Its translation: CSVETGNNYGYTF.

This clonotype was observed many times. The chain combines TRBV18 with TRBJ1-1; D remains ambiguous. Germline CDR1 is KGHSH and CDR2 is LQKENI. The CDR3 length is 15 residues. V was pared by 0 bases and J by 1 base, with 9 bases between. Here the CDR3 reads CASSPPFSENTEAFF. Here the CDR3 DNA reads TGTGCCAGCTCACCACCGTTTTCTGAGAACACTGAAGCTTTCTTT. The full variable domain, completed using reference TRBV18 and TRBJ1-1, is NAGVMQNPRHLVRRRGQEARLRCSPMKGHSHVYWYRQLPEEGLKFMVYLQKENIIDESGMPKERFSAEFPKEGPSILRIQQVVRGDSAAYFCASSPPFSENTEAFFGQGTRLTVV.

Only a few counts were recorded for this clonotype. The rearrangement links TRBV30 to TRBJ2-7; 9 bases align to TRBD2. The CDR3 has 15 amino acids. Germline-derived CDR1 and CDR2 are GTSNPN and SVGIG (reference sequence). V was clipped by 0 bases and J by 7 bases; unmatched bases: 10. In DNA, the CDR3 is TGTGCCTGGAGTGTGAGTTTAGCGGGGGCCCTGGAGCAGTACTTC. Protein product: CAWSVSLAGALEQYF.

The V call is TRBV7-9, the J call TRBJ1-1; possible D gene TRBD1, 6 bases. Germline values: CDR1 SEHNR, CDR2 FQNEAQ (reference sequence). This CDR3 comprises 15 residues. V was shortened by 5 bases and J by 3 bases, with 16 bases between the two germline ends. The CDR3 spells CASSVWTAGDTEAFF. The CDR3 nucleotides are TGTGCCAGCAGCGTATGGACAGCTGGGGACACTGAAGCTTTCTTT.

Of note for this clonotype: This may come from a read error, since a much larger clone is one base off. This rearrangement joins TRBV2 to TRBJ1-1, with D possibly being TRBD1 (6 bases). The CDR3 consists of 12 residues. Germline V lookup: CDR1 SNHLY, CDR2 FYNNEI. The CDR3 is CASSEGDTEDFF. The CDR3 nucleotides are TGTGCCAGCAGTGAAGGGGACACTGAAGATTTCTTT.

Notes on this clonotype: Given a much more abundant clone one base away, this may be a read error. This chain links TRBV6-6 with TRBJ2-1; D gene unclear. Germline values: CDR1 MNHNY, CDR2 SVGAGI (reference sequence). The CDR3 sequence is 13 residues long. CDR3 bases: TGTGCCTGCAGTTACTCGATCGGGAATGAGCAGTTCTTC. Its protein product is CACSYSIGNEQFF.

This clonotype was seen ten or more times. The genes are TRBV20-1 and TRBJ2-4; D gene ambiguous. The CDR3 covers 13 residues. Germline values: CDR1 DFQATT, CDR2 SNEGSKA (reference sequence). The V end was cut by 3 bases, the J end by 4 bases, with 10 bases between. CDR3 region: CSASGLPKNIQYF. The DNA of the CDR3 is TGCAGTGCTAGTGGGCTGCCAAAAAACATTCAGTACTTC.

This clonotype came up a few times. The chain combines TRBV28 with TRBJ2-3; possibly TRBD1 or TRBD2 for D (5 bases each). The CDR3 length is 14 residues. CDR1 MDHEN and CDR2 SYDVKM come from the germline V gene. V was trimmed by 7 bases and J by 0 bases, leaving 11 bases between them. The CDR3: CASKGTASTDTQYF. The CDR3 DNA sequence: TGTGCCAGCAAGGGGACGGCTAGCACAGATACGCAGTATTTT.

The CDR3 region is CACSRPQGIAGELFF. The DNA for the CDR3 is TGTGCCTGCAGCAGACCCCAGGGGATCGCCGGGGAGCTGTTTTTT. The V gene is TRBV21-1, the J gene TRBJ2-2; the table's D call, TRBD1, has no DNA check behind it. TRBV21-1 is described as a pseudogene. This CDR3 is 15 amino acids long.

The rearrangement joins TRBV4-2 to TRBJ1-1, with D possibly being TRBD1 (6 bases). V shed 6 bases and J shed 2 bases, with 13 bases lying between them. The CDR3 is made up of 14 amino acids. Germline lookup yields CDR1 LGHNA and CDR2 YNFKEQ. The CDR3 here is CASSLGQFNTEAFF. The CDR3 bases are TGTGCCAGCAGTCTTGGACAGTTCAACACTGAAGCTTTCTTT.

This clonotype was found a few times. V gene TRBV4-1 combines with J gene TRBJ2-1, with TRBD1 identical over 9 bases. The V gene's germline CDR1 is MGHRA and CDR2 YSYEKL. The CDR3 covers 15 residues. V gave up 6 bases and J gave up 4 bases; unmatched junction bases: 7. DNA of the CDR3: TGCGCCAGCAGGCCACTCGGGACAGGGTACAATGAGCAGTTCTTC. This codes for CASRPLGTGYNEQFF.

This clonotype was observed a single time. A much bigger clone sits one base away, suggesting this may be a read error. This chain joins TRBV4-1 and TRBJ1-1, with D uncertain. Germline V gene sequence: CDR1 MGHRA, CDR2 YSYEKL. The CDR3 loop spans 15 amino acids. CDR3 nucleotide sequence: TGCGCCGGCAGCCAAGGCATACAGATGAACACTGAAGCTTTCTTT. Its protein product is CAGSQGIQMNTEAFF.

This clonotype was observed a handful of times. CDR3 nucleotide sequence: TGTGCCAGCACCCCCGAGCGGCGGGGTGCCTACAATGAGCAGTTCTTC. Its translation: CASTPERRGAYNEQFF. This chain connects TRBV13 to TRBJ2-1, with D possibly being TRBD2 (6 bases). Trimming took 7 bases from V and 2 from J, leaving 18 bases between them. This CDR3 comprises 16 residues. Germline V gene lookup returns CDR1 PRHDT and CDR2 FYEKMQ (reference sequence).

A few counts support this clonotype. The chain has TRBV9 and TRBJ2-3; TRBD2 matches 8 bases. CDR1 is SGDLS, CDR2 YYNGEE, per germline. The CDR3 runs to 16 residues. V shed 4 bases and J 0 bases; nucleotides not matched to a gene: 7. The CDR3 is CASSPGGGPSTDTQYF. The DNA for the CDR3 is TGTGCCAGCAGCCCGGGGGGGGGACCTAGCACAGATACGCAGTATTTT.

The V call is TRBV10-3, the J call TRBJ2-3; D is possibly TRBD2 (5 bases). This CDR3 region has 15 residues. CDR1 is ENHRY and CDR2 is SYGVKD in the germline V gene. The V and J ends lost 1 base and 6 bases respectively, with 14 bases between them. CDR3 in amino acids: CAISELSSQGDTQYF. CDR3 coding DNA: TGTGCCATCAGTGAGTTGTCTAGCCAAGGGGATACGCAGTATTTT.

The chain combines TRBV7-2 with TRBJ2-3; D possibly uses TRBD1 or TRBD2 (6 bases each). Germline loops: CDR1 SGHTA, CDR2 FQGNSA. This CDR3 is 13 amino acids long. Trimming stripped 7 bases from V and 6 bases from J, with 14 bases between. The CDR3 here is CASTLEGGDTQYF. The CDR3 bases are TGTGCCAGCACCCTAGAGGGGGGTGATACGCAGTATTTT.

This chain links TRBV12-3 or TRBV12-4 with TRBJ2-1, with 7 bases identical to TRBD1. The CDR3 spans 16 residues. The J segment lost 7 bases and the V segment lost 0 bases, leaving 9 bases of the junction unmatched. The CDR3 loop is CASSLARAGGKNEQFF. Written as DNA, the CDR3 is TGTGCCAGCAGTTTAGCCCGGGCAGGGGGTAAAAATGAGCAGTTCTTC.

This clonotype was counted ten times or more. The V gene is TRBV5-1, the J gene TRBJ2-3; 10 bases are a match to TRBD2. Germline V CDR1 and CDR2: SGHRS, YFSETQ. Trimming cost V 3 bases and J 3 bases; bases outside gene matches: 4. The CDR3 consists of 15 residues. The CDR3, as DNA: TGCGCCAGCAGCTCCGGGACTAGCGAGACAGATACGCAGTATTTT. It specifies CASSSGTSETDTQYF.

This clonotype showed up just a few times. This sequence joins TRBV30 and TRBJ2-5; no definite D call. The CDR3 covers 14 residues. Between the trimmed V and J ends, which lost 0 bases and 3 bases, there was a span of 11 bases. CDR1 and CDR2 from the germline V gene are GTSNPN and SVGIG (reference sequence). The CDR3 here is CAWSVLGFKETQYF. The CDR3 coding sequence is TGTGCCTGGAGTGTACTGGGGTTCAAAGAGACCCAGTACTTC.

The gene calls are TRBV19 and TRBJ2-7; 7 nucleotides agree with TRBD2. This CDR3 is 13 amino acids long. Germline V gene data show CDR1 as LNHDA and CDR2 as SQIVND (reference sequence). With 5 bases clipped from V and 9 bases from J, the junction kept 10 bases outside the gene matches. In DNA, the CDR3 is TGTGCCAGTAGTCATACCAATGCGGGGGTGCAGTACTTC. As protein: CASSHTNAGVQYF.